The rows below give T cell receptor beta chains drawn from one sample of a study of cytomegalovirus exposure and HLA in healthy donors. The table came from immunoSEQ multiplex PCR; TCRdb's copy has only in-frame clones and leaves some out. The sample carries some 170,000 clones, 70% to 90% recorded once. Sequencing was done on a sample of PBMCs. The origin of the receptors is a woman in her twenties or thirties in good health and CMV-seropositive. The CDR3 runs from the conserved cysteine through the conserved F or W. A D gene is named only where the DNA matches it firmly. Clone size is not always given. Where it is, it says once, few, many or a class for expanded clones.

J gene | D gene | V gene | clone size | CDR3 protein | CDR3 DNA
TRBJ2-7 | TRBD1 | TRBV5-4 | . | CASSPEQGGEQYF | TGTGCCAGCAGCCCTGAACAGGGGGGAGAGCAGTACTTC
TRBJ1-1 | TRBD1 | TRBV5-1 | . | CASSMGQGEGTEAFF | TGCGCCAGCAGCATGGGACAGGGGGAAGGCACTGAAGCTTTCTTT
TRBJ2-1 | . | TRBV6-6 | . | CASTPDGNSYNEQFF | TGTGCCAGCACCCCCGACGGGAACTCCTACAATGAGCAGTTCTTC
TRBJ2-3 | . | TRBV7-3 | . | CASSLDGGSTDTQYF | TGTGCCAGCAGCTTAGACGGGGGTAGCACAGATACGCAGTATTTT
TRBJ1-2 | . | TRBV7-2 | . | CASSLRKGYGYTF | TGTGCCAGCAGCCTACGAAAGGGGTATGGCTACACCTTC
TRBJ1-6 | . | TRBV9 | . | CASSVEATMNSPLHF | TGTGCCAGCAGCGTAGAGGCGACTATGAATTCACCCCTCCACTTT
TRBJ1-2 | . | TRBV19 | . | CASSLLGLDDYGYTF | TGTGCCAGTAGCCTCTTGGGCCTGGATGACTATGGCTACACCTTC
TRBJ1-6 | . | TRBV6-5 | . | CASSYSLSNSLSPLHF | TGTGCCAGCAGTTACTCGCTCAGCAACAGCCTGTCACCCCTCCACTTT
TRBJ2-1 | TRBD2 | TRBV27 | . | CASSLTSGYNEQFF | TGTGCCAGCAGTTTGACTAGCGGATACAATGAGCAGTTCTTC
TRBJ2-7 | . | TRBV6-6 | once | CASSYQGTNSYEQYF | TGTGCCAGCAGTTACCAGGGGACTAACTCCTACGAGCAGTACTTC
TRBJ1-2 | TRBD1 | TRBV5-1 | . | CASSARQGPYGYTF | TGCGCCAGCAGCGCCAGACAGGGCCCCTATGGCTACACCTTC
TRBJ1-1 | TRBD1 | TRBV11-2 | . | CASSWTGEAFF | TGTGCCAGCTCCTGGACAGGGGAAGCTTTCTTT
TRBJ2-5 | . | TRBV5-1 | . | CASRVGFSEQTQYF | TGCGCCAGCAGGGTTGGGTTTAGCGAACAGACCCAGTACTTC
TRBJ1-5 | TRBD1 | TRBV6-5 | . | CASSRRQGANQPQHF | TGTGCCAGCAGTCGGCGACAGGGAGCGAATCAGCCCCAGCATTTT
TRBJ1-1 | . | TRBV7-2 | few | CASSLEAPGITEAFF | TGTGCCAGCAGCTTAGAGGCCCCAGGGATCACTGAAGCTTTCTTT
TRBJ2-4 | TRBD2 | TRBV4-1 | . | CASSHQNLAGGLAKNIQYF | TGCGCCAGCAGCCACCAAAACCTAGCGGGGGGCCTAGCCAAAAACATTCAGTACTTC
TRBJ1-3 | TRBD1 | TRBV7-2 | . | CASSSQGAGGNTIYF | TGTGCCAGCAGCTCACAGGGGGCGGGCGGAAACACCATATATTTT
TRBJ1-1 | . | TRBV7-3 | . | CASSLTPTGSEAFF | TGTGCCAGCAGCTTAACCCCGACAGGTTCTGAAGCTTTCTTT
TRBJ1-6 | . | TRBV4-3 | . | CASSQDSINSPLHF | TGCGCCAGCAGCCAAGATTCTATCAATTCACCCCTCCACTTT
TRBJ1-1 | . | TRBV7-2 | . | CASRVGQTNTEAFF | TGTGCCAGCAGAGTCGGACAAACGAACACTGAAGCTTTCTTT
TRBJ1-6 | . | TRBV9 | . | CASSPHRGLNSPLHF | TGTGCCAGCAGCCCACACCGGGGATTGAATTCACCCCTCCACTTT
TRBJ2-5 | TRBD1 | TRBV29-1 | . | CSVYGTAQETQYF | TGCAGCGTTTATGGGACAGCGCAAGAGACCCAGTACTTC
TRBJ1-6 | . | TRBV6-6 | . | CASSPHSDSPLHF | TGTGCCAGCAGTCCCCATAGTGATTCACCCCTCCACTTT
TRBJ1-1 | . | TRBV2 | . | CASETAHGTEAFF | TGTGCCAGCGAGACCGCGCACGGGACTGAAGCTTTCTTT